Below, 3 T cell receptor beta chains from the same sample are listed, as sequenced in a study of identical twins. TCRdb processed the 5' RACE reads anew with MiXCR; each CDR3 protein has one entry. The data hold around 1.7 million distinct CDR3 sequences, with less than 40% observed a single time. The material sequenced was cord blood. The receptors derive from a newborn girl in good health.

This chain uses TRBV7-9 with TRBJ1-4; 7 bases agree with TRBD1. The CDR3 is 19 amino acids. Germline V CDR1 and CDR2: SEHNR, FQNEAQ (reference sequence). V dropped 6 bases and J dropped 2; count of bases not matched to a gene: 18. This CDR3 reads CASSISHLRDRGTNEKLFF. In nucleotides, the CDR3 is TGTGCCAGCAGTATTTCCCACTTACGGGACAGAGGCACTAATGAAAAACTGTTTTTT.

This sequence joins TRBV6-1 and TRBJ2-3; D gene ambiguous. Per the germline V gene, CDR1 is MNHNS and CDR2 is SASEGT. With 1 base removed from V and 11 bases from J, the gap between germline ends came to 10 bases. The CDR3 is 12 amino acids. The CDR3 bases are TGTGCCAGCAGTGAAGTTGGCTCGCTGCAGTATTTT. Amino acid sequence: CASSEVGSLQYF.

The rearrangement joins TRBV12-3 or TRBV12-4 to TRBJ2-5; 8 bases agree with TRBD2. V lost 5 bases to trimming and J lost 2 bases; unmatched junction nucleotides: 13. This CDR3 region has 17 residues. The CDR3 bases are TGTGCCAGCAGTGCCTACCTTAGCGGGGTTATGCAAGAGACCCAGTACTTC. Translation: CASSAYLSGVMQETQYF.